These 30 T cell receptor beta chains came from one sample sequenced in a study of identifying expanded T cells in peripheral blood. Profiling relied on immunoSEQ multiplex PCR, and the TCRdb table lists in-frame clones only, not all of them. This sample has under 150,000 clones; around 88% occur once, and the top ten carry 8% to 9%. Sequencing used blood. These receptors all come from a person aged 18 to 75 in good health.

The gene calls are TRBV28 and TRBJ2-1; D possibly uses TRBD1 or TRBD2 (5 bases each). The germline gives CDR1 MDHEN, CDR2 SYDVKM. V was clipped by 6 bases and J by 7 bases, with 13 bases between them. This CDR3 region has 13 residues. This chain's CDR3 is CASSRDLMNEQFF. The DNA for the CDR3 is TGTGCCAGCAGCCGGGACCTCATGAATGAGCAGTTCTTC.

V is TRBV5-1 and J is TRBJ1-1; D not resolved. V gave up 1 base and J gave up 4 bases, with 8 bases separating them. This CDR3 has 13 residues. Germline CDR1 SGHRS, CDR2 YFSETQ. The DNA for the CDR3 is TGCGCCAGCAGCTTGCGGTCAGGCACTGAAGCTTTCTTT. This sequence encodes CASSLRSGTEAFF.

The table lists this clone with a few counts. The genes are TRBV2 and TRBJ1-1, with D maybe TRBD1 (6 bases). The CDR3 has 14 residues. Germline CDR1 reads SNHLY; CDR2 reads FYNNEI. V dropped 6 bases and J dropped 4 bases, with 15 bases sitting between them. In DNA form, the CDR3 reads TGTGCCAGCAGAAGAGGGGGGATCGGCACTGAAGCTTTCTTT. Its protein is CASRRGGIGTEAFF.

This chain joins TRBV5-4 and TRBJ2-5; D remains ambiguous. This CDR3 spans 15 amino acids. Trimming removed 1 base at V and 1 base at J, with 11 bases between. Germline V gene lookup returns CDR1 SGHNT and CDR2 YYREEE (reference sequence). The CDR3, as DNA: TGTGCCAGCAGCTTGCGGGCACAGCGCCAAGAGACCCAGTACTTC. This sequence encodes CASSLRAQRQETQYF.

The chain has TRBV19 and TRBJ1-1; the D gene is possibly TRBD1 (6 bases). CDR3 length: 15 amino acids. V was cut by 7 bases and J by 2 bases, with 17 bases left in between. Germline-derived CDR1 and CDR2 are LNHDA and SQIVND (reference sequence). The CDR3 nucleotides are TGTGCCAGTACCTCTAGGGGGGGGGCTAACACTGAAGCTTTCTTT. Translated: CASTSRGGANTEAFF.

DNA for the CDR3: TGTGCCAGCAGCTTAGAGGCTCCACCCCTCCACTTT. It codes for CASSLEAPPLHF. The chain uses TRBV7-9 and TRBJ1-6; D is ambiguous. The CDR3 covers 12 residues. The ends were cut back, 1 base at V and 11 bases at J, with 6 bases in the middle. The germline gives CDR1 SEHNR, CDR2 FQNEAQ (reference sequence).

The chain links TRBV29-1 to TRBJ1-2, with D possibly being TRBD1 (6 bases). Trimming took 3 bases from V and 8 from J, leaving 13 bases between them. Germline V gene lookup returns CDR1 SQVTM and CDR2 ANQGSEA. The length of the CDR3 is 12 residues. Written as DNA, the CDR3 is TGCAGCGTTGATGCAGGGGCGGGCGGCTACACCTTC. Amino acid sequence: CSVDAGAGGYTF.

The chain employs TRBV11-3 and TRBJ1-1, with a tentative D call TRBD1 (6 bases). Germline loops: CDR1 SGHNT, CDR2 YENEEA. V dropped 4 bases and J dropped 1 base, with 7 bases sitting between them. There are 13 residues in the CDR3. The DNA of the CDR3 is TGTGCCAGCAGCTCGGGACAGAACACTGAAGCTTTCTTT. Protein product: CASSSGQNTEAFF.

This sequence joins TRBV9 and TRBJ2-7; D is unresolved. The V end was cut by 0 bases, the J end by 4 bases, with 17 bases between. Per the germline V gene, CDR1 is SGDLS and CDR2 is YYNGEE. The CDR3 spans 16 residues. The chain's CDR3 is CASSVDVGGREYEQYF. The CDR3 DNA is TGTGCCAGCAGCGTAGATGTCGGCGGCCGAGAATACGAGCAGTACTTC.

The chain joins TRBV19 to TRBJ2-7; D remains unclear. The CDR3 runs 14 residues. V lost 9 bases, J lost 2 bases, and 17 bases lay in between. CDR1 is LNHDA, CDR2 SQIVND, per germline (reference sequence). CDR3 nucleotides: TGTGCCAGCCTCCGGCCGGCAGGAACCTACGAGCAGTACTTC. Amino acid sequence: CASLRPAGTYEQYF.

The genes are TRBV7-9 and TRBJ1-1; D is perhaps TRBD1 (6 bases). The germline gives CDR1 SEHNR, CDR2 FQNEAQ (reference sequence). V was shortened by 5 bases and J by 4 bases, with 8 bases between the two germline ends. This CDR3 is 12 amino acids long. The CDR3, as DNA: TGTGCCAGCAGCGAAGGGGGCACTGAAGCTTTCTTT. Translating it yields CASSEGGTEAFF. Based on the CDR3 plus reference TRBV7-9 and TRBJ1-1, the full variable domain is DTGVSQNPRHKITKRGQNVTFRCDPISEHNRLYWYRQTLGQGPEFLTYFQNEAQLEKSRLLSDRFSAERPKGSFSTLEIQRTEQGDSAMYLCASSEGGTEAFFGQGTRLTVV.

The gene calls are TRBV4-2 and TRBJ1-1; tentatively, D is TRBD1 (5 bases). The CDR3 has 15 residues. Germline lookup yields CDR1 LGHNA and CDR2 YNFKEQ. The ends were cut back, 3 bases at V and 1 base at J, with 12 bases in the middle. CDR3 amino acids: CASSQEGRTNTEAFF. The DNA for the CDR3 is TGTGCCAGCAGCCAGGAGGGACGGACGAACACTGAAGCTTTCTTT.

The J gene is TRBJ1-1, the V gene TRBV7-2, with D unresolved. The CDR3 contains 13 residues. Trimming left V 5 bases short and J 1 base short, with 8 bases between. The germline V gene encodes CDR1 SGHTA and CDR2 FQGNSA. CDR3 in DNA: TGTGCCAGCAGCCTTACAACGAACACTGAAGCTTTCTTT. Its protein product is CASSLTTNTEAFF.

The chain has TRBV5-4 and TRBJ2-7; D gene ambiguous. Germline loops: CDR1 SGHNT, CDR2 YYREEE (reference sequence). The CDR3 is made up of 16 amino acids. Trimming left V 3 bases short and J 3 bases short, with 19 bases between. The CDR3 spells CASSSYEKSGVYEQYF. CDR3 nucleotide sequence: TGTGCCAGCAGCTCGTATGAGAAAAGTGGGGTCTACGAGCAGTACTTC.

The rearrangement links TRBV28 to TRBJ1-1; D is uncertain. The length of the CDR3 is 14 residues. Deletions cut 0 bases from V and 3 bases from J, with 8 bases between. Looked up from germline, CDR1 is MDHEN and CDR2 is SYDVKM. The CDR3 DNA reads TGTGCCAGCAGTTTATGGGTTTCGCACACTGAAGCTTTCTTT. This codes for CASSLWVSHTEAFF.

The chain recombines TRBV7-2 with TRBJ2-3; 12 bases line up with TRBD1. Germline V gene sequence: CDR1 SGHTA, CDR2 FQGNSA. The CDR3 sequence is 15 residues long. Trimming removed 3 bases from V and 8 bases from J; junction bases left unmatched: 6. The CDR3 loop reads CASSFRDRGQGTQYF. Here the CDR3 DNA reads TGTGCCAGCAGCTTCCGGGACAGGGGGCAAGGTACGCAGTATTTT.

The chain combines TRBV9 with TRBJ1-1, with D perhaps TRBD1 (6 bases). This CDR3 contains 15 residues. Per germline, CDR1 SGDLS and CDR2 YYNGEE. The V end lost 4 bases, the J end lost 1 base, and 14 bases lay between the germline ends. CDR3 region: CASSPAGQRNTEAFF. The CDR3 DNA sequence: TGTGCCAGCAGCCCAGCGGGACAAAGGAACACTGAAGCTTTCTTT.

The chain combines TRBV6-5 with TRBJ1-5, with TRBD1 as a possible D gene (5 bases). This CDR3 has 13 residues. The germline gives CDR1 MNHEY, CDR2 SVGAGI. V was cut by 6 bases and J by 1 base, with 7 bases left in between. CDR3 loop: CASSWDSNQPQHF. Here the CDR3 DNA reads TGTGCCAGCAGCTGGGACAGCAATCAGCCCCAGCATTTT.

In this sample, this clone turned up once. The rearrangement uses TRBV6-6 and TRBJ2-5, with D tentatively TRBD2 (6 bases). Trimming removed 5 bases at V and 4 bases at J, with 11 bases between. The CDR3 covers 13 residues. Germline V gene lookup returns CDR1 MNHNY and CDR2 SVGAGI (reference sequence). This CDR3 is CASSHRRGETQYF. Here the CDR3 DNA reads TGTGCCAGCAGTCACAGGAGGGGAGAGACCCAGTACTTC.

V gene TRBV11-2 combines with J gene TRBJ1-6; 9 bases fit TRBD1. J was trimmed by 7 bases and V by 4 bases; bases with no gene match: 8. In germline, CDR1 is SGHAT, CDR2 FQNNGV. The CDR3 extends over 16 amino acids. The CDR3 DNA reads as TGTGCCAGCAGCTCCACTACAGGGGGCCCGAATTCACCCCTCCACTTT. It encodes CASSSTTGGPNSPLHF.

This clone was counted once. The chain recombines TRBV28 with TRBJ2-1; TRBD1 matches at 8 bases. Trimming cost V 2 bases and J 8 bases; bases outside gene matches: 8. The CDR3 is made up of 15 amino acids. Per the germline V gene, CDR1 is MDHEN and CDR2 is SYDVKM. This CDR3 reads CASSLVDRVFDEQFF. The CDR3 DNA reads TGTGCCAGCAGTTTAGTGGACAGGGTGTTCGATGAGCAGTTCTTC. Filled out from reference TRBV28 and TRBJ2-1, the complete variable domain reads DVKVTQSSRYLVKRTGEKVFLECVQDMDHENMFWYRQDPGLGLRLIYFSYDVKMKEKGDIPEGYSVSREKKERFSLILESASTNQTSMYLCASSLVDRVFDEQFFGPGTRLTVL.

The sample holds a few counts of this clone. This chain connects TRBV9 to TRBJ1-2, with D perhaps TRBD1 (6 bases). Germline assignment: CDR1 SGDLS and CDR2 YYNGEE. The CDR3 is 14 amino acids. V was cut by 4 bases and J by 0 bases, with 10 bases left in between. The CDR3 sequence is CASSKTGPNYGYTF. The DNA of the CDR3 is TGTGCCAGCAGCAAGACAGGACCTAACTATGGCTACACCTTC. Combining the CDR3 with reference TRBV9 and TRBJ1-2 gives the whole variable domain DSGVTQTPKHLITATGQRVTLRCSPRSGDLSVYWYQQSLDQGLQFLIQYYNGEERAKGNILERFSAQQFPDLHSELNLSSLELGDSALYFCASSKTGPNYGYTFGSGTRLTVV.

This sequence joins TRBV9 and TRBJ1-4; D gene uncertain. The CDR3 consists of 16 residues. Germline-derived CDR1 and CDR2 are SGDLS and YYNGEE. Trimming removed 3 bases from V and 0 bases from J, with 12 bases in between. The CDR3 reads CASSAWPEPTNEKLFF. In DNA, the CDR3 is TGTGCCAGCAGCGCTTGGCCAGAACCAACTAATGAAAAACTGTTTTTT.

This clone has only a few counts. The rearrangement links TRBV5-1 to TRBJ2-3; 9 bases line up with TRBD1. This CDR3 has 16 residues. Germline V CDR1 and CDR2: SGHRS, YFSETQ. V lost 5 bases, J lost 4 bases, and 11 bases stayed unmatched. This chain's CDR3 is CASRGRDRAEADTQYF. CDR3 coding DNA: TGCGCCAGCAGGGGCCGGGACAGGGCAGAGGCAGATACGCAGTATTTT.

The chain couples TRBV6-1 to TRBJ2-7, with TRBD1 matching 9 bases. The CDR3 has 15 residues. Per germline, CDR1 MNHNS and CDR2 SASEGT. V lost 3 bases and J lost 4; bases outside the gene matches: 7. The CDR3 coding sequence is TGTGCCAGCAGTGACCTGACAGGGGGTAATTACGAGCAGTACTTC. Protein sequence: CASSDLTGGNYEQYF.

This chain's CDR3 is CASSDGQYNEQFF. The DNA of the CDR3 is TGCGCCAGCAGTGATGGACAGTACAATGAGCAGTTCTTC. The chain links TRBV10-1 to TRBJ2-1, with a tentative D call TRBD1 (6 bases). V was shortened by 3 bases and J by 4 bases, with 7 bases between the two germline ends. The CDR3 is 13 residues long. Germline CDR1 is WNHNN and CDR2 is SYGVQD (reference sequence).

This rearrangement joins TRBV4-2 to TRBJ1-3; 8 positions match TRBD1. The CDR3 has 17 amino acids. The junction had 9 bases not matched to a gene; V was cut back by 2 bases and J by 3 bases. CDR1 LGHNA and CDR2 YNFKEQ come from the germline V gene. The CDR3 nucleotides are TGTGCCAGCAGCCAACCTCCAGGGGGCCCCCTTGGAAACACCATATATTTT. Its protein is CASSQPPGGPLGNTIYF.

The genes are TRBV2 and TRBJ1-4, with D tentatively TRBD1 (5 bases). The CDR3 consists of 13 residues. Between the trimmed V and J ends, which lost 7 bases and 7 bases, there was a span of 13 bases. Germline V lookup: CDR1 SNHLY, CDR2 FYNNEI. The DNA for the CDR3 is TGTGCCAGCACCTCTCTGAGGGGTGAAAAACTGTTTTTT. This translates into CASTSLRGEKLFF.

This chain joins TRBV7-3 and TRBJ2-7; no clear D. From germline, CDR1 is SGHTA and CDR2 FQGTGA. V was shortened by 0 bases and J by 5 bases, with 8 bases between the two germline ends. The CDR3 is 13 amino acids. The CDR3 bases are TGTGCCAGCAGCTTAACGGAATATCACGAGCAGTACTTC. This translates into CASSLTEYHEQYF. Supplemented by reference TRBV7-3 and TRBJ2-7, the full variable domain reads GAGVSQTPSNKVTEKGKYVELRCDPISGHTALYWYRQSLGQGPEFLIYFQGTGAADDSGLPNDRFFAVRPEGSVSTLKIQRTERGDSAVYLCASSLTEYHEQYFGPGTRLTVT.

The chain combines TRBV29-1 with TRBJ2-3; no clear D. Trimming took off 4 bases at V and 0 bases at J, with 5 bases between the two ends. Germline V gene sequence: CDR1 SQVTM, CDR2 ANQGSEA. This CDR3 spans 12 amino acids. CDR3 nucleotides: TGCAGCGTTGCGAAAAGCACAGATACGCAGTATTTT. Protein sequence: CSVAKSTDTQYF.